The 4 T cell receptor beta chains reported below all come from one sample, sequenced in a study of cytomegalovirus exposure and HLA in healthy donors (dated by TCRdb to about 2017). To prepare the library, the immunoSEQ multiplex PCR assay was applied. For the multiplex PCR, a mixture combining 60 forward primers for TCR Vbeta segments and 13 reverse primers for TCR Jbeta segments was used. TCRdb stores this immuneACCESS table with in-frame sequences only. Part of the clones is absent; in the studies checked, under half of the shortfall reflects unresolved V genes, and no reason is known for the rest. For this sample there are more than 25,000 clones; less than 70% appear just once. More than 40% of the sample is held by the ten biggest clonotypes. Source material: PBMCs. The source of these receptors is a male donor in good health and CMV-seropositive.

This clone has ten or more counts. The chain uses TRBV15 and TRBJ2-2; no clear D. The ends were cut back, 3 bases at V and 7 bases at J, with 6 bases in the middle. This CDR3 comprises 12 residues. Germline values: CDR1 LNHNV, CDR2 YYDKDF (reference sequence). The chain's CDR3 is CATSREIGELFF. Written as DNA, the CDR3 is TGTGCCACCAGCAGGGAGATCGGGGAGCTGTTTTTT.

This clone qualifies as hyperexpanded (1% or more). Different DNA sequences within this sample yield the same CDR3. This chain joins TRBV5-4 and TRBJ1-2; D is ambiguous. V lost 0 bases and J lost 1, with 10 bases in between. The CDR3 sequence is 15 residues long. From germline, CDR1 is SGHNT and CDR2 YYREEE (reference sequence). DNA for the CDR3: TGTGCCAGCAGCTTGGCTCCAGGACTTAACTATGGCTACACCTTC. This codes for CASSLAPGLNYGYTF.

This clone was recorded once. V is TRBV6-5 and J is TRBJ1-6; D possibly corresponds to TRBD1 (6 bases). This CDR3 is built from 15 residues. Trimming cost V 2 bases and J 5 bases, with 10 bases left between them. CDR1 is MNHEY, CDR2 SVGAGI, per germline. The CDR3 spells CASSYRDNNNSPLHF. CDR3 in DNA: TGTGCCAGCAGTTACCGGGACAATAATAATTCACCCCTCCACTTT.

The J gene is TRBJ1-2, the V gene TRBV4-2; TRBD1 matches at 10 bases. Germline V gene lookup returns CDR1 LGHNA and CDR2 YNFKEQ. The CDR3 consists of 14 residues. J lost 4 bases, V lost 4 bases, and 3 bases had no gene match. The CDR3 is CASSPGQGGYGYTF. As DNA, the CDR3 is TGTGCCAGCAGCCCTGGACAGGGGGGCTATGGCTACACCTTC.